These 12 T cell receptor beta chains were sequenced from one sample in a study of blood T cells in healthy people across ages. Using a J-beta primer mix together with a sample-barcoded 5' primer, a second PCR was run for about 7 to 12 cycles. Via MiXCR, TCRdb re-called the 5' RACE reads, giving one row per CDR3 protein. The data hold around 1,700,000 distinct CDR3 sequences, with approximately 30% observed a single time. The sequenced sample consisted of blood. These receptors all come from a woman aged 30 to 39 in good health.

This chain's CDR3 is CASKLLAGNTDTQYF. The DNA of the CDR3 is TGTGCCAGCAAACTTCTAGCGGGGAACACAGATACGCAGTATTTT. The gene calls are TRBV2 and TRBJ2-3; TRBD2 aligns across 9 bases. The CDR3 has 15 amino acids. Losses at the gene ends were 7 bases for V and 2 bases for J; bases not matched to a gene: 7. The germline V gene encodes CDR1 SNHLY and CDR2 FYNNEI.

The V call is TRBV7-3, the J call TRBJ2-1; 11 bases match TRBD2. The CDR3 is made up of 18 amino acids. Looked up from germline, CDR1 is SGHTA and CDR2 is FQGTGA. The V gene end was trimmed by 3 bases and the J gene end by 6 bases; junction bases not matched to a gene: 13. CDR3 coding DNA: TGTGCCAGCAGCTTTATACCGGGACTAGCGGAGGGGTTCAATGAGCAGTTCTTC. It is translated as CASSFIPGLAEGFNEQFF.

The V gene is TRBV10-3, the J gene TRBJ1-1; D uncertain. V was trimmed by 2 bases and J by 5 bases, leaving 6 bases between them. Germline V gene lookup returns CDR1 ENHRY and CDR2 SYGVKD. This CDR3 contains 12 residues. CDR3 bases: TGTGCCATCAGTGAGGGTGATACTGAAGCTTTCTTT. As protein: CAISEGDTEAFF.

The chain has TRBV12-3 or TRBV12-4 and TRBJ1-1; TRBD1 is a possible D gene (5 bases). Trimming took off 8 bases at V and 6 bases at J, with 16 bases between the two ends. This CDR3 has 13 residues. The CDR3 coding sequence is TGTGCCAGCCGTGTGAGGGGAGTCGCTGAAGCTTTCTTT. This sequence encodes CASRVRGVAEAFF.

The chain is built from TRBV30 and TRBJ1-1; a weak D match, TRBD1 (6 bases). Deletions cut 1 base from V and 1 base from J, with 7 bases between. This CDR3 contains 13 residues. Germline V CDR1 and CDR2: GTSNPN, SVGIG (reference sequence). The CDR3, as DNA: TGTGCCTGGAGTGAGGGACAGAACACTGAAGCTTTCTTT. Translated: CAWSEGQNTEAFF.

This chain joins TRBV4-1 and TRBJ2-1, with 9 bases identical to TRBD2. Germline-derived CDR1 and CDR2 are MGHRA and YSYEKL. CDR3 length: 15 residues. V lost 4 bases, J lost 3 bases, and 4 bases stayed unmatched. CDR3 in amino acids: CASSLSGGNYNEQFF. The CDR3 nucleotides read TGCGCCAGCAGCCTTAGCGGGGGTAACTACAATGAGCAGTTCTTC.

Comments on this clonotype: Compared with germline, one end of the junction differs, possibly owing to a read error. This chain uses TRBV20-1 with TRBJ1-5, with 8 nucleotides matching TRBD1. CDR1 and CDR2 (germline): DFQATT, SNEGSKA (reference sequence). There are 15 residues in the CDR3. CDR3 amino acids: CGALGQGPLNQPQHF. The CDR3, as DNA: TGCGGTGCCCTCGGACAGGGACCGTTAAATCAGCCCCAGCATTTT.

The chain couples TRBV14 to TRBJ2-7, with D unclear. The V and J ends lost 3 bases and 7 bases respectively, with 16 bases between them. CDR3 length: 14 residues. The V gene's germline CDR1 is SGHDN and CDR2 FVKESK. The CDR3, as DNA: TGTGCCAGCAGCCAGAGGCTAACCTCTGGTGAGCAGTACTTC. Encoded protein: CASSQRLTSGEQYF.

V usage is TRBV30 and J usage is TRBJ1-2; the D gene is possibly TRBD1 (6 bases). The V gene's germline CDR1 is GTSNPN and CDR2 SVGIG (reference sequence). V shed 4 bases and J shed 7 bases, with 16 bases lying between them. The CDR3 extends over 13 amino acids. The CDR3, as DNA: TGTGCCTGGACTCCCGCAGGGGAGATTGGCTACACCTTC. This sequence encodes CAWTPAGEIGYTF.

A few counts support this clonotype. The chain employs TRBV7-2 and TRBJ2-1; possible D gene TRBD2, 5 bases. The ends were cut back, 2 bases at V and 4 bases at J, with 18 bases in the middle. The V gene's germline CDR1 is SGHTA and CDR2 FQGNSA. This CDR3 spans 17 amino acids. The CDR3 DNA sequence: TGTGCCAGCAGCTTACCGCCGTGGACTTTCCCTTACAATGAGCAGTTCTTC. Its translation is CASSLPPWTFPYNEQFF.

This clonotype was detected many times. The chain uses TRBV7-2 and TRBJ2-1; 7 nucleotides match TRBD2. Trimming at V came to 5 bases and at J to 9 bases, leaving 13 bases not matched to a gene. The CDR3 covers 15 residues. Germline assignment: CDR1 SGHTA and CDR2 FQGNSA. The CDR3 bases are TGTGCCAGCAGCGGGGGGGGTGCGGGCGCAGGTGAGCAGTTCTTC. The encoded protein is CASSGGGAGAGEQFF.

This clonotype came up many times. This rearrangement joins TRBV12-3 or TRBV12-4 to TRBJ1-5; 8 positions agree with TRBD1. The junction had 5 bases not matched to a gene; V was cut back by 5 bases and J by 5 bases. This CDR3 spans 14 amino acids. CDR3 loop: CASSPPGGYQPQHF. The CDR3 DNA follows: TGTGCCAGCAGTCCTCCAGGGGGCTATCAGCCCCAGCATTTT.